This TCR beta chain was captured by sequencing in a study of T cell responses to AZD1222 COVID-19 vaccine. The wider study: Second doses that came at about 4 or about 12 weeks were put together.

Libraries were prepared by immunoSEQ multiplex PCR; TCRdb keeps only in-frame clonotypes and omits some of them. The sample has roughly 250,000 clones, approximately 95% seen once; the top ten hold less than 0.65%. On this clone itself: Its antigen is unidentified.

This CDR3 contains 15 residues. In germline, CDR1 is DFQATT, CDR2 SNEGSKA (reference sequence). V was pared by 4 bases and J by 0 bases, with 15 bases between. Overall study results and limits: Clonal diversity may have been underestimated in mostly white British donors. When two AZD1222 doses had been given, Spike-specific TCR breadth and depth rose.

The sequence came from an adult in good health. V is TRBV20-1 and J is TRBJ1-2; a possible D gene is TRBD1 (6 bases). The input for sequencing was peripheral blood, taken on day 0 of AZD1222 vaccination. CDR3 sequence: CSATDRDKANYGYTF. In DNA form, the CDR3 reads TGCAGTGCTACTGACCGGGACAAAGCTAACTATGGCTACACCTTC.